This entry lists 16 T cell receptor beta chains sequenced from one sample in a study of tumor and adjacent non-tumor tissue in lung cancer. The template was RNA from unsorted bulk tissue. TCRbeta libraries were built with three rounds of nested PCR, modified from ARM-PCR. TCRdb recomputed calls from the multiplex PCR reads with MiXCR, one row per CDR3 protein. Of about 93,000 distinct CDR3 sequences in the sample, about 66% were seen once. Sequenced: lung tumor tissue. The receptors come from a man aged 55 to 69 with non-small cell lung cancer.

In regard to this clonotype: The junction departs from germline at one end; a sequencing error may be responsible. This chain uses TRBV6-1 with TRBJ1-5; TRBD1 is a possible D gene (5 bases). The CDR3 is made up of 17 amino acids. Per germline, CDR1 MNHNS and CDR2 SASEGT. CDR3 nucleotides: TGTACCAGCAGTGAAGAGTGGGGGGGGGTGACTTATCAGCCCCAGCATTTT. This sequence encodes CTSSEEWGGVTYQPQHF.

This clonotype was picked up a small number of times. Given a much more abundant clone one base away, this may be a read error. This rearrangement joins TRBV5-4 to TRBJ2-7, with TRBD2 matching over 11 bases. The CDR3 sequence is 15 residues long. V trimming: 4 bases; J trimming: 4 bases; junction bases outside the gene matches: 7. Looked up from germline, CDR1 is SGHNT and CDR2 is YYREEE (reference sequence). CDR3 residues: CASSLRGTSGYEQYF. The CDR3 DNA is TGTGCCAGCAGCCTAAGAGGGACTAGCGGATACGAGCAGTACTTC.

With regard to this clonotype: The junction and the germline gene differ at one end; a read error may be behind it. The chain carries TRBV12-3 or TRBV12-4 and TRBJ2-6, with a possible D match to TRBD2 (6 bases). This CDR3 has 16 amino acids. In DNA, the CDR3 is TGTGCCGGTCCTGGGACTTCTGTCTCTGGGGCCAACGTCCTGATTTTC. Its translation: CAGPGTSVSGANVLIF.

This chain links TRBV24-1 with TRBJ2-1; TRBD1 matches 10 bases. In germline, CDR1 is KGHDR, CDR2 SFDVKD. This CDR3 contains 16 residues. V shed 5 bases and J 3 bases; nucleotides not matched to a gene: 6. The CDR3 here is CATSVVRTGGYNEQFF. The CDR3 DNA follows: TGTGCCACCAGTGTAGTCCGGACAGGGGGCTACAATGAGCAGTTCTTC.

About this clonotype: A read error may explain this, as a much larger clone is one base away. Without the conserved terminal phenylalanine or tryptophan, this CDR3 likely stems from a read error. V gene TRBV10-3 combines with J gene TRBJ2-1; D gene ambiguous. Looked up from germline, CDR1 is ENHRY and CDR2 is SYGVKD. V gave up 3 bases and J gave up 0 bases, with 9 bases separating them. This CDR3 is built from 15 residues. CDR3 amino acids: CAISDTQSSYNEQFC. CDR3 in DNA: TGTGCCATCAGTGATACACAGAGCTCCTACAATGAGCAGTTCTGC.

There are many counts of this clonotype. The V and J genes are TRBV24-1 and TRBJ2-1; D perhaps matches TRBD1 (6 bases). The V end was cut by 3 bases, the J end by 1 base, with 15 bases between. Germline V gene lookup returns CDR1 KGHDR and CDR2 SFDVKD. CDR3 length: 17 amino acids. The chain's CDR3 is CATSDTTGTQSYNEQFF. CDR3 sequence (DNA): TGTGCCACCAGTGATACTACAGGGACCCAATCCTACAATGAGCAGTTCTTC.

This clonotype has ten or more counts. The chain couples TRBV20-1 to TRBJ1-1, with 9 bases fitting TRBD1. The trim removed 2 bases at V and 11 bases at J, leaving 15 bases unmatched. Germline CDR1 is DFQATT and CDR2 is SNEGSKA (reference sequence). The CDR3 runs to 15 residues. DNA for the CDR3: TGCAGTGCTAGAAAAATCGGGACAGGGAGGGAAGACGCTTTCTTT. Amino acids: CSARKIGTGREDAFF.

Concerning this clonotype itself: At one end the junction does not follow the germline gene, possibly because of a read error. This chain connects TRBV6-1 to TRBJ1-5; 8 nucleotides agree with TRBD1. Germline assignment: CDR1 MNHNS and CDR2 SASEGT. CDR3 length: 15 amino acids. This CDR3 reads CVSSWTGSVDQPQHF. The CDR3 bases are TGTGTCAGCAGTTGGACAGGGTCAGTAGATCAGCCCCAGCATTTT.

This clonotype was counted many times. This chain joins TRBV12-3 or TRBV12-4 and TRBJ1-3; D may be TRBD1 (6 bases). V lost 7 bases and J 11 bases, leaving 18 bases between the germline ends. The CDR3 loop spans 13 amino acids. The CDR3 DNA reads as TGTGCCAGCAACGTCAGGGGTCGGGACGCCATATATTTT. Its translation is CASNVRGRDAIYF.

This clonotype was seen many times. The chain is built from TRBV6-2 or TRBV6-3 and TRBJ2-1; D remains unclear. Germline assignment: CDR1 MNHEY and CDR2 SVGEGT. The CDR3 extends over 15 amino acids. V lost 2 bases and J lost 0, with 8 bases in between. The CDR3 region has the DNA TGTGCCAGCAGTTACGACTTTAGCTCCTACAATGAGCAGTTCTTC. Translating it yields CASSYDFSSYNEQFF.

The V gene is TRBV4-2, the J gene TRBJ2-1, with 7 bases that match TRBD1. The germline CDR1 and CDR2 sequences are LGHNA and YNFKEQ. The CDR3 is 17 amino acids. The ends lost 1 base at V and 10 bases at J; junction bases unmatched: 16. CDR3: CASSQGGGASRAPEQFF. CDR3 DNA sequence: TGTGCCAGCAGCCAAGGAGGGGGCGCTAGCCGGGCGCCCGAGCAGTTCTTC.

This clonotype has at least ten counts. The chain joins TRBV6-5 to TRBJ2-7; TRBD1 might be the D (7 bases). Germline loops: CDR1 MNHEY, CDR2 SVGAGI. This CDR3 comprises 16 residues. V was shortened by 5 bases and J by 0 bases, with 17 bases between the two germline ends. The CDR3 sequence is CASSQRRGQFSYEQYF. In DNA, the CDR3 is TGTGCCAGCAGTCAACGGCGGGGACAGTTCTCCTACGAGCAGTACTTC.

About this clonotype: This may be a read error, as it is one base from a much larger clone. This chain connects TRBV12-3 or TRBV12-4 to TRBJ1-1, with 8 bases lining up with TRBD1. This CDR3 contains 13 residues. In DNA, the CDR3 is TGTGCCAGCAGTAAACAGGGGGACACTGAAGCTTCCTTT. Translating it yields CASSKQGDTEASF.

This clonotype was picked up a small number of times. The junction differs from germline at one of its ends, possibly a read error. V and J are TRBV12-3 or TRBV12-4 and TRBJ1-2; D is unresolved. CDR3 length: 13 amino acids. This CDR3 reads CANSFSRSNGYTF. The CDR3 bases are TGTGCCAACAGTTTTAGTAGGTCAAATGGCTACACCTTC.

This rearrangement joins TRBV11-1 to TRBJ2-1, with a possible D match to TRBD1 (6 bases). The CDR3 sequence is 14 residues long. The germline V and J ends were trimmed by 5 bases and 6 bases, with 14 bases remaining between them. Germline assignment: CDR1 SGHAT and CDR2 FQDESV (reference sequence). The CDR3 sequence: CASSIDRHFNEQFF. The CDR3 DNA sequence: TGTGCCAGCAGCATAGACAGGCATTTCAATGAGCAGTTCTTC.

This clonotype was seen many times. This chain joins TRBV5-1 and TRBJ2-1; D uncertain. The CDR3 covers 16 residues. With 0 bases removed from V and 1 base from J, the gap between germline ends came to 11 bases. Per germline, CDR1 SGHRS and CDR2 YFSETQ. CDR3 sequence (DNA): TGCGCCAGCAGCTTGGAGGGCCCTCAGTCCTACAATGAGCAGTTCTTC. The encoded protein is CASSLEGPQSYNEQFF.